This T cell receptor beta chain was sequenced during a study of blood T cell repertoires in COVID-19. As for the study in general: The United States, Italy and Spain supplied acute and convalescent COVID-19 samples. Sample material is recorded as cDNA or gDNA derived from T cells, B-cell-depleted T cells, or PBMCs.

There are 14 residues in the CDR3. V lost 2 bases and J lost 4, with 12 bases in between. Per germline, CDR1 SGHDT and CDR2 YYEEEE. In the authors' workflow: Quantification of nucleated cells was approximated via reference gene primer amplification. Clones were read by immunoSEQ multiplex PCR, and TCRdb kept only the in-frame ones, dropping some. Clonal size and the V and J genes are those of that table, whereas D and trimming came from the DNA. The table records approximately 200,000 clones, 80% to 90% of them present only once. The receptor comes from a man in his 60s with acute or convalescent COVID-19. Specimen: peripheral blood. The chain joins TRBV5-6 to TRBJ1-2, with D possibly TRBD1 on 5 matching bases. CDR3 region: CASSLLQVSYGYTF. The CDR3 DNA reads TGTGCCAGCAGCTTACTACAGGTTAGCTATGGCTACACCTTC. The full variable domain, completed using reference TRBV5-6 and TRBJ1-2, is DAGVTQSPTHLIKTRGQQVTLRCSPKSGHDTVSWYQQALGQGPQFIFQYYEEEERQRGNFPDRFSGHQFPNYSSELNVNALLLGDSALYLCASSLLQVSYGYTFGSGTRLTVV.